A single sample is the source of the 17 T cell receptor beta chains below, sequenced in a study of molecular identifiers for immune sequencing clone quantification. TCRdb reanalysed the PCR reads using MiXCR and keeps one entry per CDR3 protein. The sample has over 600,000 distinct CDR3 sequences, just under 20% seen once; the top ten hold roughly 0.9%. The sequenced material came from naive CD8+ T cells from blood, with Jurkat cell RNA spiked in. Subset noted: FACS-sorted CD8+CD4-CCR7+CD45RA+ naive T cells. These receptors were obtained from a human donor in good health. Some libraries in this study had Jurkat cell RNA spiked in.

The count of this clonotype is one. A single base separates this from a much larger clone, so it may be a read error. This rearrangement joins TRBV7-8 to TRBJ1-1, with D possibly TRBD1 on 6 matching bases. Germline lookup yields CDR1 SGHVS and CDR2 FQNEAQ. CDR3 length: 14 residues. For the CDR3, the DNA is TGTGGCAGCAGCCCTTGGACAGAAAACACTGAAGCTTTCTTT. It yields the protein CGSSPWTENTEAFF.

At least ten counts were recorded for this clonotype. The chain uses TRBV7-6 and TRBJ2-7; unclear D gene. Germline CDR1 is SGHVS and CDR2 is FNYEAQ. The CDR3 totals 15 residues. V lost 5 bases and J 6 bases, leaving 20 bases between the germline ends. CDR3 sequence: CASSPVLIDASEQYF. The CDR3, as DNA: TGTGCCAGCAGCCCAGTCCTAATAGATGCCTCCGAGCAGTACTTC.

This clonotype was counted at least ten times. CDR3 protein: CASTQHPRTEAFF. The CDR3 DNA reads TGTGCCAGCACCCAACACCCCCGCACTGAAGCTTTCTTT. V is TRBV6-5 and J is TRBJ1-1, with D unclear. V was pared by 7 bases and J by 4 bases, with 13 bases between. The CDR3 contains 13 residues. Germline-derived CDR1 and CDR2 are MNHEY and SVGAGI.

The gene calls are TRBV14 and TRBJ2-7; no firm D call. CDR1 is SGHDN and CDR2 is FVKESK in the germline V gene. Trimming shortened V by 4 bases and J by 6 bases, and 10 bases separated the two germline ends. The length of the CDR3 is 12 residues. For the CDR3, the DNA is TGTGCCAGCAGCCCCTCAAGTTGCGAGCAGTACTTC. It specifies CASSPSSCEQYF.

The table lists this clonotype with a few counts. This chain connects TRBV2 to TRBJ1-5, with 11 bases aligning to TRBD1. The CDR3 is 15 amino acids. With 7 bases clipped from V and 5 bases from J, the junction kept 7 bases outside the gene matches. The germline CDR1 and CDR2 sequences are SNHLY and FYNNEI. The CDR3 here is CASMAGQGGYQPQHF. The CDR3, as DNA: TGTGCCAGCATGGCGGGACAGGGGGGATATCAGCCCCAGCATTTT.

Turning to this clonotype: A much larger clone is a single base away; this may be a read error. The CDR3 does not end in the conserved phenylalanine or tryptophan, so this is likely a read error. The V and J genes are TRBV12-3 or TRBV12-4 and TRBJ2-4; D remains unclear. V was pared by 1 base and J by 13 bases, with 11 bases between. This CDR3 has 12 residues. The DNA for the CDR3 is TGTGCCAGCAGTTTAGGAGTGGCAGTCCAGTACCTC. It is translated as CASSLGVAVQYL.

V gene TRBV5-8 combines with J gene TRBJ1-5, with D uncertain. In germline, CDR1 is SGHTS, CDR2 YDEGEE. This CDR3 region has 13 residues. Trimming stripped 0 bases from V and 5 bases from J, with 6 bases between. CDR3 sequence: CASSLVQYQPQHF. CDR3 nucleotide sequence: TGTGCCAGCAGCTTGGTACAGTATCAGCCCCAGCATTTT.

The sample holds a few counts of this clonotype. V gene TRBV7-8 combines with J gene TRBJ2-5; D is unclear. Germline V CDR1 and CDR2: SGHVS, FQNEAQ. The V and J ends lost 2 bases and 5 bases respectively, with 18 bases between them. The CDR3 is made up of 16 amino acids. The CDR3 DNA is TGTGCCAGCAGCTTAACGCAGACCCACTCCCGGGAGACCCAGTACTTC. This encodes CASSLTQTHSRETQYF.

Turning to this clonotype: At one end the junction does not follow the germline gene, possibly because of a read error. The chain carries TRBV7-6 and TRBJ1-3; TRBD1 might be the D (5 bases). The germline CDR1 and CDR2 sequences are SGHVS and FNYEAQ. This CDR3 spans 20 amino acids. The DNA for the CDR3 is TGTGCCGGCAGCTTTTCCTCGTTACGCGTGGAGGCGGGGGCTGGAAACACCATATATTTT. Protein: CAGSFSSLRVEAGAGNTIYF.

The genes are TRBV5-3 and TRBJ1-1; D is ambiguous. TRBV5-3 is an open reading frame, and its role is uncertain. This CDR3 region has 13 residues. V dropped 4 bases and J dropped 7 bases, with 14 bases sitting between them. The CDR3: CARSLRDSGEAFF. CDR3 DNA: TGTGCCAGAAGCCTTAGGGATTCCGGTGAAGCTTTCTTT.

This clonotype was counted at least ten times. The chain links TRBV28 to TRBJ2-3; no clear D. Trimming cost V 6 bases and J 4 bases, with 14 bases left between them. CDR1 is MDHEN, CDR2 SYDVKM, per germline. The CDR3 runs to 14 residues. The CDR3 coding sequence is TGTGCCAGCAGCCCGAGGAATCGGGCAGATACGCAGTATTTT. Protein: CASSPRNRADTQYF.

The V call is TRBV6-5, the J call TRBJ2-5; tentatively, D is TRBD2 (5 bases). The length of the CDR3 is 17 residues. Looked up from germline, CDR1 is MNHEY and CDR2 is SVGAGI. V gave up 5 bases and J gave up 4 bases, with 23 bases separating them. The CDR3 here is CASSQKASDWAGETQYF. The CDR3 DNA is TGTGCCAGCAGTCAAAAAGCTTCGGACTGGGCGGGAGAGACCCAGTACTTC.

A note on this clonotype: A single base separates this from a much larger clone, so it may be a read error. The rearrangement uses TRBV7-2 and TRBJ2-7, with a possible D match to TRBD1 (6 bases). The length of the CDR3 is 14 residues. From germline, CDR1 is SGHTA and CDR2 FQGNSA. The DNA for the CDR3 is TGTGTCAGCAGCTTTTACAGGGACGTCTACGAGCAGTACTTC. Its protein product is CVSSFYRDVYEQYF.

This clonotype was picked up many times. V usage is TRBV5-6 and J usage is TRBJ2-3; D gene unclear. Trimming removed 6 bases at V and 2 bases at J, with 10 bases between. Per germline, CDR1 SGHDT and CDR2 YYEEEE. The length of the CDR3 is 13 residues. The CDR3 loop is CASIGESTDTQYF. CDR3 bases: TGTGCCAGCATTGGAGAATCCACAGATACGCAGTATTTT.

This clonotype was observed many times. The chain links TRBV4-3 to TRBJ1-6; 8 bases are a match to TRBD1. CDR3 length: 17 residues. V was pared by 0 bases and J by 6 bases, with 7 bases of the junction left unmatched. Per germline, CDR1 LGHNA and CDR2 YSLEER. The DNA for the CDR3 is TGCGCCAGCAGCCAAGAAGAGAGCGGACAGGGTAATTCACCCCTCCACTTT. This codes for CASSQEESGQGNSPLHF.

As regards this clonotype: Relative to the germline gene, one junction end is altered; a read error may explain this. The CDR3 nucleotides are TGTGCCAGCAGCTTAGGAGCCGGGGGGCTGTTTTTT. This sequence encodes CASSLGAGGLFF. The chain carries TRBV7-2 and TRBJ2-2; possibly TRBD2 for D (6 bases). Germline V gene lookup returns CDR1 SGHTA and CDR2 FQGNSA. CDR3 length: 12 residues.

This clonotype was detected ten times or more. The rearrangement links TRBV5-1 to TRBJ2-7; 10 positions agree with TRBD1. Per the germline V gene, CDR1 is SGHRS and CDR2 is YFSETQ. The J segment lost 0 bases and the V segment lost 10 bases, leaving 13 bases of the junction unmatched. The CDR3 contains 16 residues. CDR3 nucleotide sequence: TGCGCCGGAAGGGACAGGGGCGTCGCGATCTCCTACGAGCAGTACTTC. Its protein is CAGRDRGVAISYEQYF. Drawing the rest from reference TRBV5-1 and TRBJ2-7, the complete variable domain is KAGVTQTPRYLIKTRGQQVTLSCSPISGHRSVSWYQQTPGQGLQFLFEYFSETQRNKGNFPGRFSGRQFSNSRSEMNVSTLELGDSALYLCAGRDRGVAISYEQYFGPGTRLTVT.